This T cell receptor (beta chain) was sequenced during a study of blood T cells in healthy people across ages (dated by TCRdb to the mid-2010s). The study in broad terms: Template switching captured roughly one uniquely barcoded TCR beta cDNA molecule per two T cells in model experiments. Four age groups were formed from the donors: young (average approximately 17 years), middle-aged (just under 40), aged (under 70) and long-lived (around 82). The study analyzed two additional independent replicas of 1 million unique cDNA reads from the same blood draw for two donors, one aged 18 to 30 and one aged 80 or older. To avoid experimental bias, donors of different ages were randomly spread across the sequencing lanes. Age-related changes in TCR beta repertoire diversity were measured in the study by deep sequencing normalized with unique cDNA molecular identifiers.

Donors were under 40 systemically healthy Caucasian individuals from Russia aged 6 to 90 years. Around 10 milliliters of peripheral blood were collected from each donor into EDTA-treated Vacutainer tubes. PBMCs were isolated by Ficoll-Paque density-gradient centrifugation, with at least 6.5 million obtained per sample. Total RNA was extracted from PBMCs with Trizol reagent, with at least 6 micrograms obtained per sample. For every donor, flow cytometry on a PBMC aliquot measured the percentage of naive CD45RAhigh/CD27high T cells. As regards this clonotype: No antigen is known for it. One end of the junction does not line up with germline, which may come from a read error.

The paper's findings and limits, for the study overall: Because the CMV infection status of the donors was unknown, age-related changes in expanded clonotypes may potentially have been confounded. Since profiling was done on bulk unsorted PBMCs, naive and antigen-experienced compartments could not be conclusively compared. Observed TCR beta diversity per million T cells fell roughly linearly with age, and a significant reduction was already apparent by age around 44. Compared with the aged group, the long-lived group had more naive CD4+ T cells, fewer expanded clones and increased TCR diversity, a pattern suggesting age selection. Estimates of total diversity based on one million sequenced T cells were regarded as lower bounds and as underestimates. The percentage of naive T cells measured by flow cytometry correlated strongly with observed TCR beta diversity.

Library preparation was by 5' RACE. Sequencing was carried out with an Illumina HiSeq 2500. The second PCR ran for about 7 to 11 cycles and used a J-beta primer mix along with a sample-barcoded 5' primer. A unique molecular identifier was introduced onto each TCR beta cDNA molecule by a template-switch 5' adaptor carrying 12 random nucleotides. Each sample yielded at least 3 million CDR3-containing paired-end reads. All of the RNA was converted into first-strand cDNA using the Mint cDNA synthesis kit, with a TRBC-specific oligonucleotide serving as the primer. Following uracil-DNA glycosylase treatment, a first 18-cycle PCR with universal primers M1SS and BC2_uni_R was performed on all cDNA. From the authors' description of their analysis: Each sample was normalized by randomly selecting 1 million high-quality reads, each carrying a distinct molecular identifier. Instead of being binned into consensus sequences, reads that shared molecular identifiers were thrown out. MiTCR, run with a Q25 quality threshold and the strictest error-elimination algorithm, handled CDR3 identification, clonotype clustering and error correction. A nonparametric unseen species model using Euler transformation provided a lower-bound estimate of total TCR beta diversity. TCRdb itself trimmed the public reads at Q25 with fastp, ran MiXCR and retained productive beta chains. Rows are unified per CDR3 protein, each entry keeping the most common DNA and genes. Here the V and J calls rest on TCRdb's processing, not on the authors' analysis. This sample lists 1.2 million to 1.5 million distinct CDR3 sequences; approximately 59% were detected once. The biggest ten clones account for 6.5% to 8% of the sample.

The TCR was taken from a man aged 18-30 years in good health. The sample taken for sequencing was blood.

The DNA reads as follows: TGTGCCAGCAGCAAAGGAAGCGACAGCTCCTACGAGCAGAACTTC. Its amino acids are CASSKGSDSSYEQNF. This receptor chain uses TRBV4-2 and TRBJ2-7; TRBD1 is possibly the D segment (5 matching bases). CDR1 and CDR2 were assigned from the germline V gene as LGHNA and YNFKEQ. From the cysteine through the phenylalanine, the CDR3 covers 15 amino acids. Only the CDR3 DNA stays, 45 bases, in frame from base 1.